This T cell receptor (beta chain) came from a study of STAT5B mutations in CD4+ large granular lymphocyte leukemia. The ends lost 6 bases at V and 2 bases at J; junction bases unmatched: 5. The CDR3 has 14 amino acids. Germline CDR1 is KGHSH and CDR2 is LQKENI. Data came from immunoSEQ multiplex PCR; TCRdb stores just in-frame clones and leaves some out. This sample has roughly 24,000 clones; 72% occur once, and the top ten carry about 0.6%. Study-wide points: TRBV06-family usage was enriched in top patient clones (8/27) versus controls (2/35). Higher CD4+ than CD8+ T-LGLL clonality might reflect small sample size.

This clone showed up just a few times. Its antigen is not identified. The sequencing input was CD4+ T cells from blood buffy coats. The chain employs TRBV18 and TRBJ1-1; 8 bases are shared with TRBD1. This clonotype originated in a human donor in good health. CDR3 loop: CASSRGQANTEAFF. The CDR3 region has the DNA TGTGCCAGCTCGCGGGGACAGGCCAACACTGAAGCTTTCTTT. Combining the CDR3 with reference TRBV18 and TRBJ1-1 gives the whole variable domain NAGVMQNPRHLVRRRGQEARLRCSPMKGHSHVYWYRQLPEEGLKFMVYLQKENIIDESGMPKERFSAEFPKEGPSILRIQQVVRGDSAAYFCASSRGQANTEAFFGQGTRLTVV.